The T cell receptor beta chain under discussion was sequenced for a study of blood T cell repertoires in COVID-19. About the study: Samples taken during acute and convalescent COVID-19 were collected in the United States, Italy and Spain. The analysed material was cDNA or gDNA that came from T cells, B-cell-depleted T cells, or PBMCs.

The CDR3 length is 15 residues. The germline V gene encodes CDR1 SGHRS and CDR2 YFSETQ. V was clipped by 0 bases and J by 6 bases, with 10 bases between them. This clone was seen just once. Original processing notes: Estimation of nucleated cell counts was performed using reference gene primer amplification. TCRdb's table, derived via immunoSEQ multiplex PCR, lists solely in-frame clones and lacks some. V and J calls and clone size are given by that table; D and trimming were obtained from the DNA. The sample has roughly 79,000 clones, about 90% seen once. V gene TRBV5-1 combines with J gene TRBJ1-6; no reliable D call. The receptor was isolated from a man aged 50-60 years with active COVID-19. Input material: peripheral blood. The CDR3: CASSLEQMPNSPLHF. CDR3 bases: TGCGCCAGCAGCTTGGAACAAATGCCTAATTCACCCCTCCACTTT.